This entry concerns a single TCR beta chain. Its antigen is unknown. In the PCR, 60 Vbeta and 13 Jbeta primers were used. Libraries were prepared by immunoSEQ multiplex PCR; TCRdb keeps only in-frame clonotypes and omits some of them. The sample lists some 140,000 clones, more than 60% seen once, with around 9.1% in the top ten. CDR3 length: 12 amino acids. Germline V gene lookup returns CDR1 SEHNR and CDR2 FQNEAQ (reference sequence). Trimming left V 5 bases short and J 8 bases short, with 12 bases between. This sample was included in a study of cytomegalovirus exposure and HLA in healthy donors. General study points: Overall, some 160 TCR beta chains were annotated as cytomegalovirus-associated. From TCR beta sequences, most subjects' HLA-A and HLA-B alleles were reportedly predicted accurately. Researchers reported from a later analysis that most CMV-associated TCR beta chains appeared HLA-restricted.

The chain recombines TRBV7-9 with TRBJ1-2; D call uncertain. Sequenced input: PBMCs. The receptor was isolated from a woman aged 45 to 65 in good health and CMV-seropositive. DNA of the CDR3: TGTGCCAGCAGCCCGATAGACTCAGGCTACACCTTC. This codes for CASSPIDSGYTF. Full variable domain (rest looked up from reference TRBV7-9 and TRBJ1-2): DTGVSQNPRHKITKRGQNVTFRCDPISEHNRLYWYRQTLGQGPEFLTYFQNEAQLEKSRLLSDRFSAERPKGSFSTLEIQRTEQGDSAMYLCASSPIDSGYTFGSGTRLTVV.